This TCR beta chain was identified during a study of shared clonotypes between healthy human individuals. Study overall: Contributing individuals were a couple of females and a few males aged 18 to 49. Broader study findings: All-four-donor shared clonotypes had higher generation probabilities than non-shared clonotypes did.

Germline V gives CDR1 SGHRS, CDR2 YFSETQ. The CDR3 loop spans 14 amino acids. Germline trimming cut 6 bases from V and 6 bases from J; bases unmatched to any gene: 10. About this clone: Its specificity is not known.

Sequencing was performed with immunoSEQ multiplex PCR; in TCRdb, only in-frame clones are kept and a portion is missing. In the table there are millions of clones, approximately 95% of which are singletons. Everyone who donated was a Caucasian adult who lived in Nashville, Tennessee. The rearrangement uses TRBV5-1 and TRBJ2-3; 7 nucleotides line up with TRBD1. This receptor was taken from a man aged 18-30 years in good health. Some clones in this sample may be carry-over from other donors' samples. Sequenced material: naive CD4+ T cells from PBMCs. The subset was: CD45RA+ positively selected. The CDR3 coding sequence is TGCGCCAGCAAGCCTTCTTTACAGGGGGATACGCAGTATTTT. Residues: CASKPSLQGDTQYF.